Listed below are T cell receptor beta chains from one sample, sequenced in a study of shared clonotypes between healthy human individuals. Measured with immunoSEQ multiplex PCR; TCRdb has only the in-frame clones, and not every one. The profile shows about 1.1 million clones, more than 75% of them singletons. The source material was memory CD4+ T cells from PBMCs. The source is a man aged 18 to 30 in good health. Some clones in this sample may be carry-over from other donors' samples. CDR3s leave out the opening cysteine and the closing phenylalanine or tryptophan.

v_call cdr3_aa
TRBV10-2 ATLDQEQY
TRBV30 AWIRARNAEAF
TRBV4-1 ASSQEPVGDGAKNIQY
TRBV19 ASRDPGQGEETQY
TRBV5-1 ASSRTGTGNYEQY
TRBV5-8 ASTVWGGNEKLF
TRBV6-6 ASSYLGLDGYT
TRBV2 ASSALELETQY
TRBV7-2 ASSSTGTGGFEQY
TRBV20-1 SARETRQAF
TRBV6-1 ATARSGEKLF
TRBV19 ASSTLSGISPYEQY
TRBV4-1 ASSQRGLGNTDTQY
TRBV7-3 ASSLRQLGANVLT
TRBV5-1 ASSLTDPAKNIQY
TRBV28 ASTSDPYEQY
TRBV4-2 ASSQESRRHTDTQY
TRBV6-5 ASSYLRGRSYEQY
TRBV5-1 ASSLSGGNMNTEAF
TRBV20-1 SAVSTEQF